This is a list of T cell receptor beta chains from one sample in a study of cytotoxic CD8 clonotypes in ibrutinib-treated CLL. Libraries were prepared by immunoSEQ multiplex PCR; TCRdb keeps only in-frame clonotypes and omits some of them. The top ten hold 25% to 35% of the sample, which has around 97,000 clones, about 72% seen once. The material sequenced was PBMCs, taken after 12 months of ibrutinib treatment. These receptor sequences come from a human donor with chronic lymphocytic leukemia. The CDR3 runs from the conserved cysteine through the conserved F or W. Fields, in order: D gene, V gene, J gene, clone size, CDR3 protein, CDR3 DNA. A D gene is named only where the DNA matches it firmly. Size is stated for part of the rows, as once, few or many counts, or as a class when the clone is expanded.

>TRBD1|TRBV15|TRBJ2-7|.
CATSRGGTGAYEQYF
TGTGCCACCAGCAGAGGGGGGACAGGGGCCTACGAGCAGTACTTC
>.|TRBV29-1|TRBJ2-7|.
CSVGGVSYEQYF
TGCAGCGTTGGCGGAGTCTCCTACGAGCAGTACTTC
>.|TRBV30|TRBJ1-2|many
CAWRGGYTF
TGTGCCTGGAGGGGTGGCTACACCTTC
>TRBD1|TRBV5-1|TRBJ1-5|once
CASSLGGQGATQPQHF
TGCGCCAGCAGCTTGGGGGGACAGGGTGCTACTCAGCCCCAGCATTTT
>TRBD1|TRBV28|TRBJ2-7|.
CASSSTGTGLSYEQYF
TGTGCCAGCAGTTCGACCGGGACAGGGTTGTCCTACGAGCAGTACTTC
>.|TRBV21-1|TRBJ1-1|.
CASLKRIPTEAFF
TGTGCCAGCCTCAAGCGGATTCCCACTGAAGCTTTCTTT
>.|TRBV5-6|TRBJ2-6|.
CASSIMRRTSGANVLTF
TGTGCCAGCAGCATCATGCGACGGACCTCTGGGGCCAACGTCCTGACTTTC
>TRBD1|TRBV29-1|TRBJ2-1|.
CSVGTTGGSYNEQFF
TGCAGCGTAGGAACAACAGGGGGCAGTTACAATGAGCAGTTCTTC
>.|TRBV29-1|TRBJ1-1|.
CSVEVRMNTEAFF
TGCAGCGTTGAAGTGAGAATGAACACTGAAGCTTTCTTT
>.|TRBV4-2|TRBJ1-6|.
CASSQGGDGRSPLHF
TGTGCCAGCAGCCAAGGCGGAGATGGGAGATCACCCCTCCACTTT
>.|TRBV12-5|TRBJ2-5|.
CASGLEYQETQYF
TGTGCTAGTGGTTTGGAGTACCAAGAGACCCAGTACTTC
>.|TRBV18|TRBJ2-7|.
CASSPQATEQYF
TGTGCCAGCTCACCGCAGGCAACTGAGCAGTACTTC
>.|TRBV11-2|TRBJ1-6|once
CASSPIGGGKGSPLHF
TGTGCCAGCAGCCCAATCGGGGGGGGTAAAGGATCACCCCTCCACTTT
>.|TRBV6-1|TRBJ1-1|.
CAIKAGRTWAEAFF
TGTGCCATAAAGGCAGGCCGAACATGGGCTGAAGCTTTCTTT
>.|TRBV6-6|TRBJ2-7|few
CASSQRGGGVSYEQYF
TGTGCCAGCAGCCAACGCGGGGGCGGGGTCTCCTACGAGCAGTACTTC
>.|TRBV6-1|TRBJ1-1|.
CASSEWSLTAFF
TGTGCCAGCAGTGAATGGTCCCTGACTGCTTTCTTT
>TRBD1|TRBV6-6|TRBJ1-5|.
CASSYLTGDQPQHF
TGTGCCAGCAGTTACTTGACAGGGGACCAGCCCCAGCATTTT
>.|TRBV27|TRBJ2-3|.
CASSLRGAYTDTQYF
TGTGCCAGCAGTTTAAGGGGGGCCTACACAGATACGCAGTATTTT
>.|TRBV9|TRBJ1-1|.
CASRGGGLAFF
TGTGCCAGCAGGGGGGGCGGTTTAGCTTTCTTT
>.|TRBV6-1|TRBJ2-2|.
CASSREGVTGELFF
TGTGCCAGCAGTAGAGAGGGGGTCACCGGGGAGCTGTTTTTT
>.|TRBV18|TRBJ2-6|.
CASSPSLSGANVLTF
TGTGCCAGCTCACCCTCCCTTTCTGGGGCCAACGTCCTGACTTTC
>.|TRBV6-1|TRBJ1-6|.
CASSVRRDSPLHF
TGTGCCAGCAGTGTACGGAGGGATTCACCCCTCCACTTT
>.|TRBV7-2|TRBJ2-2|few
CASSLPGELFF
TGTGCCAGCAGCTTACCCGGGGAGCTGTTTTTT
>.|TRBV11-2|TRBJ2-7|.
CASSLEQGETYEQYF
TGTGCCAGCAGCTTAGAGCAGGGTGAGACCTACGAGCAGTACTTC
>.|TRBV14|TRBJ2-5|once
CASSRPSGETQYF
TGTGCCAGCAGCCGCCCAAGTGGCGAGACCCAGTACTTC
>TRBD1|TRBV5-4|TRBJ1-1|.
CASSIVDRAGTEAFF
TGTGCCAGCAGCATTGTGGACAGGGCCGGCACTGAAGCTTTCTTT
>TRBD1|TRBV5-1|TRBJ1-3|.
CASSLTGAGNTIYF
TGCGCCAGCAGCTTGACAGGGGCTGGAAACACCATATATTTT
>TRBD2|TRBV18|TRBJ2-7|.
CASSPSPGRYEQYF
TGTGCCAGCTCACCAAGTCCCGGGAGGTACGAGCAGTACTTC
>TRBD1|TRBV11-3|TRBJ2-7|.
CASSLLTGSSYEQYF
TGTGCCAGCAGTCTACTGACAGGGAGCTCCTACGAGCAGTACTTC
>.|TRBV5-1|TRBJ2-7|.
CASRSDGDEQYF
TGCGCCAGCAGGTCGGACGGCGACGAGCAGTACTTC
>.|TRBV30|TRBJ1-5|.
CAWSGLGRNNQPQHF
TGTGCCTGGAGTGGGTTGGGGAGGAACAATCAGCCCCAGCATTTT
>.|TRBV29-1|TRBJ2-7|.
CSVGETYEQYF
TGCAGCGTTGGGGAAACCTACGAGCAGTACTTC
>TRBD2|TRBV6-1|TRBJ2-3|.
CASSEALLAGSTDTQYF
TGTGCCAGCAGTGAAGCGCTACTAGCGGGGAGCACAGATACGCAGTATTTT
>TRBD2|TRBV7-2|TRBJ2-7|.
CASSLASGGSEQYF
TGTGCCAGCAGCTTAGCTAGCGGGGGGTCAGAGCAGTACTTC
>.|TRBV5-1|TRBJ2-7|.
CASSLAAEYEQYF
TGCGCCAGCAGCTTGGCGGCAGAATACGAGCAGTACTTC
>.|TRBV28|TRBJ2-7|few
CASSTSWGDSARDEQYF
TGTGCCAGCAGCACCTCGTGGGGGGATTCAGCAAGAGACGAGCAGTACTTC
>.|TRBV6-1|TRBJ2-7|.
CASSSARGGGYEQYF
TGTGCCAGCAGCTCCGCGAGGGGAGGGGGCTACGAGCAGTACTTC
>.|TRBV2|TRBJ2-3|.
CASSVVTDTQYF
TGTGCCAGCAGTGTGGTCACAGATACGCAGTATTTT
>.|TRBV6-1|TRBJ2-1|.
CASREGVSTHNEQFF
TGTGCCAGCAGAGAGGGGGTTAGTACCCACAATGAGCAGTTCTTC
>TRBD1|TRBV5-4|TRBJ1-1|.
CASSFGTGRLTEAFF
TGTGCCAGCAGCTTTGGGACAGGGAGATTAACTGAAGCTTTCTTT
>.|TRBV5-1|TRBJ2-2|.
CASSLARRGQNTGELFF
TGCGCCAGCAGCTTGGCCAGGAGGGGGCAGAACACCGGGGAGCTGTTTTTT
>.|TRBV5-1|TRBJ2-3|.
CASSLEGGQYF
TGCGCCAGCAGCTTGGAGGGGGGGCAGTATTTT
>.|TRBV18|TRBJ1-1|.
CASSPGGRLNTEAFF
TGTGCCAGCTCCCCTGGGGGCAGACTGAACACTGAAGCTTTCTTT
>TRBD2|TRBV7-2|TRBJ2-7|.
CASSKNLLAGGREQYF
TGTGCCAGCAGCAAAAACCTACTAGCGGGGGGGCGTGAGCAGTACTTC
>.|TRBV30|TRBJ1-4|.
CAWSVRFPGANNEKLFF
TGTGCCTGGAGTGTACGTTTTCCGGGGGCCAATAATGAAAAACTGTTTTTT
>TRBD1|TRBV6-1|TRBJ2-7|.
CASRSGTGGFEQYF
TGTGCCAGCAGATCCGGGACAGGGGGCTTCGAGCAGTACTTC
>.|TRBV7-9|TRBJ2-5|.
CAGSSWGQGETQYF
TGTGCCGGCAGCTCGTGGGGGCAGGGAGAGACCCAGTACTTC
>.|TRBV4-3|TRBJ2-7|.
CASSQKVQAQGTSYEQYF
TGCGCCAGCAGCCAAAAAGTCCAGGCCCAAGGCACTTCCTACGAGCAGTACTTC
>TRBD1|TRBV5-5|TRBJ1-2|.
CASSSVDRVGNYGYTF
TGTGCCAGCAGCTCCGTTGACAGGGTAGGAAACTATGGCTACACCTTC
>.|TRBV15|TRBJ1-4|.
CATRTPTTNEKLFF
TGTGCCACCCGGACACCAACAACTAATGAAAAACTGTTTTTT
>.|TRBV4-1|TRBJ2-3|.
CASSQLGTDTQYF
TGCGCCAGCAGCCAGTTGGGAACAGATACGCAGTATTTT
>.|TRBV7-2|TRBJ2-5|.
CASSPPARGGETQYF
TGTGCCAGCAGCCCACCCGCCAGGGGAGGAGAGACCCAGTACTTC
>TRBD1|TRBV6-4|TRBJ2-2|.
CATRDRVTGELFF
TGTGCCACCCGGGACAGGGTAACCGGGGAGCTGTTTTTT
>.|TRBV4-3|TRBJ2-3|once
CASSLGGSTDTQYF
TGCGCCAGCAGCCTAGGGGGGAGCACAGATACGCAGTATTTT